The clone carrying this T cell receptor beta chain came up a few times. Its specificity is unknown. The data stem from a study of T-cell memory formation after mild COVID-19. Study-wide results and caveats: Largely, contracting CD4+ clones fell within CM and EM, and contracting CD8+ clones within EMRA. Memory sampled before infection contained some responding clones, suggesting cross-reactive memory joined. A second wave of clones peaked on day 37, and their SARS-CoV-2 specificity went unconfirmed.

CDR1 and CDR2 (germline): KGHSH, LQKENI. This CDR3 has 15 residues. Losses at the gene ends were 0 bases for V and 14 bases for J; bases not matched to a gene: 10. Sample barcodes and UMIs were carried by the TCR alpha and TCR beta cDNA libraries that 5'RACE generated with constant-segment primers. MiXCR, run by TCRdb on the 5' RACE reads, gives a single entry per CDR3 protein. The sample has about 160,000 distinct CDR3 sequences; about a third are singletons. The receptor was derived from an adult woman who had mild COVID-19 (a few samples of this study predate the infection). Cell type and time point are not known. V gene TRBV18 combines with J gene TRBJ1-6, with 7 bases fitting TRBD1. Sequences were obtained from PBMCs or a T cell subset sorted from them (not recorded which). CDR3 sequence reads: CASSPPGTDEFTLHF. The CDR3 coding sequence is TGTGCCAGCTCACCACCGGGGACAGACGAATTCACCCTCCACTTT.